These 32 T cell receptor beta chains were all obtained from the same sample, sequenced in a study of blood T cell repertoires in COVID-19. Sequencing was performed with immunoSEQ multiplex PCR; in TCRdb, only in-frame clones are kept and a portion is missing. The table records roughly 120,000 clones, less than 90% of them present only once. Material: peripheral blood. These receptors were obtained from a man in his 70s with acute or convalescent COVID-19.

This chain connects TRBV27 to TRBJ1-2, with TRBD1 identical over 8 bases. V dropped 5 bases and J dropped 8; count of bases not matched to a gene: 4. The length of the CDR3 is 12 residues. Germline V gene sequence: CDR1 MNHEY, CDR2 SMNVEV (reference sequence). The CDR3 DNA is TGTGCCAGCAGTAGACAGGGGTTGGGCTACACCTTC. Translating gives CASSRQGLGYTF.

This clone has at least ten counts. This sequence joins TRBV9 and TRBJ2-5; no firm D call. The CDR3 totals 11 residues. Trimming took off 3 bases at V and 5 bases at J, with 5 bases between the two ends. Germline CDR1 SGDLS, CDR2 YYNGEE. The CDR3 bases are TGTGCCAGCAGCGCCGGGGAGACCCAGTACTTC. This encodes CASSAGETQYF. The entire variable domain, with the rest obtained from reference TRBV9 and TRBJ2-5, is as follows: DSGVTQTPKHLITATGQRVTLRCSPRSGDLSVYWYQQSLDQGLQFLIQYYNGEERAKGNILERFSAQQFPDLHSELNLSSLELGDSALYFCASSAGETQYFGPGTRLLVL.

This clone has a single count. The chain combines TRBV5-1 with TRBJ2-7; D call uncertain. The CDR3 extends over 12 amino acids. CDR1 is SGHRS, CDR2 YFSETQ, per germline. Trimming took 4 bases from V and 6 from J, leaving 11 bases between them. Written as DNA, the CDR3 is TGCGCCAGCAGCCTTGCTGACACCGAGCAGTACTTC. Protein product: CASSLADTEQYF.

The CDR3 DNA sequence: TGTGCCAGCAGCCACACTAGCAGCTCGAACACCGGGGAGCTGTTTTTT. Translation gives CASSHTSSSNTGELFF. The chain carries TRBV7-2 and TRBJ2-2; D is perhaps TRBD2 (6 bases). Trimming removed 5 bases at V and 0 bases at J, with 13 bases between. The CDR3 length is 16 residues. Germline V gene lookup returns CDR1 SGHTA and CDR2 FQGNSA.

The chain links TRBV15 to TRBJ2-7, with D possibly matching TRBD1 (5 bases). This CDR3 is built from 15 residues. V was shortened by 0 bases and J by 5 bases, with 14 bases between the two germline ends. Germline-derived CDR1 and CDR2 are LNHNV and YYDKDF (reference sequence). CDR3 amino acids: CATSRDPAGKNEQYF. CDR3 coding DNA: TGTGCCACCAGCAGAGATCCGGCAGGGAAAAACGAGCAGTACTTC.

The J gene is TRBJ2-2, the V gene TRBV30; D perhaps matches TRBD1 (5 bases). The CDR3 contains 11 residues. V lost 3 bases and J lost 7, with 6 bases in between. The germline gives CDR1 GTSNPN, CDR2 SVGIG (reference sequence). This CDR3 is CAWRGVGELFF. In DNA form, the CDR3 reads TGTGCCTGGAGAGGGGTCGGGGAGCTGTTTTTT.

V and J are TRBV28 and TRBJ1-3; maybe TRBD1 (6 bases). V gave up 2 bases and J gave up 0 bases, with 8 bases separating them. Germline V gene data show CDR1 as MDHEN and CDR2 as SYDVKM. CDR3 length: 15 residues. The CDR3 loop is CASSLGQISGNTIYF. CDR3 bases: TGTGCCAGCAGTTTAGGACAGATCTCTGGAAACACCATATATTTT.

This chain joins TRBV27 and TRBJ1-2; 12 bases line up with TRBD1. CDR3 length: 17 residues. Looked up from germline, CDR1 is MNHEY and CDR2 is SMNVEV (reference sequence). The V segment lost 5 bases and the J segment 2 bases; nucleotides outside the gene matches: 9. This CDR3 is CASSPIMGTGGNYGYTF. The CDR3, as DNA: TGTGCCAGCAGTCCCATTATGGGGACAGGGGGCAACTATGGCTACACCTTC.

The V and J genes are TRBV24-1 and TRBJ2-1, with D possibly being TRBD2 (5 bases). The germline V gene has CDR1 KGHDR and CDR2 SFDVKD. V was trimmed by 5 bases and J by 4 bases, leaving 14 bases between them. The length of the CDR3 is 15 residues. CDR3 sequence reads: CATSGSGKGYNEQFF. In nucleotides, the CDR3 is TGTGCCACCAGTGGCTCGGGGAAGGGATACAATGAGCAGTTCTTC.

The chain couples TRBV19 to TRBJ1-1; 10 bases are a match to TRBD1. V dropped 8 bases and J dropped 11; count of bases not matched to a gene: 14. This CDR3 region has 14 residues. From germline, CDR1 is LNHDA and CDR2 SQIVND (reference sequence). CDR3 sequence: CASGVWGQGIRAFF. The CDR3 DNA sequence: TGTGCCAGTGGAGTCTGGGGACAGGGGATACGGGCTTTCTTT.

The V call is TRBV28, the J call TRBJ1-5; TRBD1 is a possible D gene (5 bases). The ends were cut back, 6 bases at V and 2 bases at J, with 11 bases in the middle. The germline CDR1 and CDR2 sequences are MDHEN and SYDVKM. This CDR3 contains 14 residues. CDR3 nucleotide sequence: TGTGCCAGCAGCCTTCAGGGTCGCAATCAGCCCCAGCATTTT. It yields the protein CASSLQGRNQPQHF.

The chain has TRBV7-2 and TRBJ1-2; D call uncertain. CDR3 size: 14 residues. The V end lost 3 bases, the J end lost 1 base, and 9 bases lay between the germline ends. Germline CDR1 and CDR2: SGHTA and FQGNSA. The CDR3 nucleotides are TGTGCCAGCAGCTTTGGAGGGTTTAACTATGGCTACACCTTC. As protein: CASSFGGFNYGYTF. The whole variable domain, remainder taken from reference TRBV7-2 and TRBJ1-2, is GAGVSQSPSNKVTEKGKDVELRCDPISGHTALYWYRQSLGQGLEFLIYFQGNSAPDKSGLPSDRFSAERTGGSVSTLTIQRTQQEDSAVYLCASSFGGFNYGYTFGSGTRLTVV.

The CDR3 protein is CASSDYGTTGFNSGNTIYF. CDR3 sequence (DNA): TGTGCCAGCAGTGACTATGGGACTACTGGCTTCAACTCTGGAAACACCATATATTTT. The gene calls are TRBV6-4 and TRBJ1-3, with a tentative D call TRBD1 (5 bases). The CDR3 runs to 19 residues. Per germline, CDR1 MRHNA and CDR2 SNTAGT. V gave up 1 base and J gave up 0 bases, with 19 bases separating them.

In this sample, this clone turned up many times. This chain joins TRBV5-1 and TRBJ2-7, with 8 bases matching TRBD1. Germline V lookup: CDR1 SGHRS, CDR2 YFSETQ. With 2 bases clipped from V and 0 bases from J, the junction kept 4 bases outside the gene matches. This CDR3 has 15 residues. The CDR3 coding sequence is TGCGCCAGCAGCTTTACAGGGGGGTCCTCCTACGAGCAGTACTTC. This sequence encodes CASSFTGGSSYEQYF.

V usage is TRBV6-5 and J usage is TRBJ1-2, with D tentatively TRBD1 (6 bases). CDR1 and CDR2 (germline): MNHEY, SVGAGI. The CDR3 is 13 residues long. V was trimmed by 10 bases and J by 8 bases, leaving 20 bases between them. CDR3: CAITGGGRRGYTF. CDR3 DNA: TGTGCCATTACGGGAGGGGGGCGAAGGGGCTACACCTTC.

The sample holds a few counts of this clone. The chain recombines TRBV18 with TRBJ1-2, with no clear D. The germline CDR1 and CDR2 sequences are KGHSH and LQKENI. Trimming pared 2 bases from V and 2 bases from J, leaving 9 bases between. The CDR3 spans 14 residues. This CDR3 reads CASSPEAENYGYTF. The CDR3 DNA is TGTGCCAGCTCACCAGAAGCTGAGAACTATGGCTACACCTTC. Supplemented by reference TRBV18 and TRBJ1-2, the full variable domain reads NAGVMQNPRHLVRRRGQEARLRCSPMKGHSHVYWYRQLPEEGLKFMVYLQKENIIDESGMPKERFSAEFPKEGPSILRIQQVVRGDSAAYFCASSPEAENYGYTFGSGTRLTVV.

This chain's CDR3 is CASSQAGGSDEQFF. The CDR3 coding sequence is TGTGCCAGCAGCCAAGCAGGGGGGTCGGATGAGCAGTTCTTC. J is TRBJ2-1 and V is TRBV4-2, with D tentatively TRBD1 (7 bases). The germline CDR1 and CDR2 sequences are LGHNA and YNFKEQ. The CDR3 covers 14 residues. Trimming shortened V by 1 base and J by 8 bases, and 12 bases separated the two germline ends.

The rearrangement uses TRBV5-8 and TRBJ2-1, with 16 bases fitting TRBD2. Germline V CDR1 and CDR2: SGHTS, YDEGEE. Unmatched junction bases numbered 12, after V lost 5 bases and J lost 7 bases. CDR3 size: 18 residues. The CDR3 loop is CASSHAGTSGGAKNEQFF. In DNA form, the CDR3 reads TGTGCCAGCAGTCATGCCGGGACTAGCGGGGGGGCGAAAAATGAGCAGTTCTTC.

V is TRBV2 and J is TRBJ1-1, with D perhaps matching TRBD1 (6 bases). There are 13 residues in the CDR3. The germline V gene has CDR1 SNHLY and CDR2 FYNNEI. With 6 bases removed from V and 4 bases from J, the gap between germline ends came to 12 bases. CDR3 region: CASRYRVGTEAFF. In DNA, the CDR3 is TGTGCCAGCAGGTACAGGGTTGGCACTGAAGCTTTCTTT.

The chain has TRBV19 and TRBJ2-7, with D maybe TRBD1 (5 bases). This CDR3 region has 14 residues. CDR1 LNHDA and CDR2 SQIVND come from the germline V gene (reference sequence). V dropped 5 bases and J dropped 5 bases, with 16 bases sitting between them. This chain's CDR3 is CASSRPGPFNEQYF. For the CDR3, the DNA is TGTGCCAGTAGTCGGCCAGGGCCCTTCAACGAGCAGTACTTC.

For the CDR3, the DNA is TGTGCCAGCAGCCGTCTGACAGGGGGTAGTGGAAACACCATATATTTT. As protein: CASSRLTGGSGNTIYF. The chain recombines TRBV3-1 (or the pseudogene TRBV3-2) with TRBJ1-3; TRBD1 agrees at 9 bases. This CDR3 spans 16 amino acids. Germline lookup yields CDR1 LGHDT and CDR2 YNNKEL (reference sequence). The V gene end was trimmed by 4 bases and the J gene end by 3 bases; junction bases not matched to a gene: 7.

This chain uses TRBV10-2 with TRBJ1-2; D unresolved. Trimming shortened V by 8 bases and J by 8 bases, and 21 bases separated the two germline ends. The germline V gene has CDR1 WSHSY and CDR2 SAAADI. The CDR3 contains 14 residues. The DNA of the CDR3 is TGCGCCAGCCGGCCCGGGGTCCACTCCCGCGGCTACACCTTC. Its translation: CASRPGVHSRGYTF.

This chain links TRBV9 with TRBJ1-2, with 7 bases identical to TRBD1. The germline V gene has CDR1 SGDLS and CDR2 YYNGEE. CDR3 length: 13 amino acids. Trimming removed 3 bases from V and 2 bases from J; junction bases left unmatched: 1. CDR3 loop: CASSADRNYGYTF. The DNA of the CDR3 is TGTGCCAGCAGCGCGGACAGGAACTATGGCTACACCTTC.

The gene calls are TRBV13 and TRBJ2-3; the D is unclear. The CDR3 has 14 amino acids. Germline assignment: CDR1 PRHDT and CDR2 FYEKMQ (reference sequence). V shed 0 bases and J shed 1 base, with 5 bases lying between them. The CDR3 spells CASSLGPGTDTQYF. CDR3 nucleotides: TGTGCCAGCAGCTTAGGCCCGGGCACAGATACGCAGTATTTT.

The chain employs TRBV15 and TRBJ1-2, with 9 nucleotides matching TRBD1. Looked up from germline, CDR1 is LNHNV and CDR2 is YYDKDF (reference sequence). The CDR3 contains 14 residues. Unmatched junction bases numbered 11, after V lost 9 bases and J lost 6 bases. The chain's CDR3 is CATSAGTGRNGYTF. The CDR3 DNA reads as TGTGCCACGTCGGCCGGGACAGGGAGGAATGGCTACACCTTC. Full variable domain (missing parts from reference TRBV15 and TRBJ1-2): DAMVIQNPRYQVTQFGKPVTLSCSQTLNHNVMYWYQQKSSQAPKLLFHYYDKDFNNEADTPDNFQSRRPNTSFCFLDIRSPGLGDTAMYLCATSAGTGRNGYTFGSGTRLTVV.

This chain uses TRBV11-3 with TRBJ2-5; the match to TRBD1 covers 12 bases. The CDR3 loop spans 15 amino acids. Germline V lookup: CDR1 SGHNT, CDR2 YENEEA. J gave up 5 bases and V 6 bases, and 7 bases lay outside the gene matches. CDR3 nucleotide sequence: TGTGCCAGCAGTTCCGGGACAGGGGGCTTCGAGACCCAGTACTTC. Encoded protein: CASSSGTGGFETQYF.

The chain links TRBV11-2 to TRBJ2-5; D gene unclear. Deletions cut 5 bases from V and 7 bases from J, with 11 bases between. Germline values: CDR1 SGHAT, CDR2 FQNNGV. The CDR3 is 12 amino acids. The CDR3 is CASSAPAGTQYF. In DNA, the CDR3 is TGTGCCAGCAGCGCCCCAGCAGGGACCCAGTACTTC.

The V call is TRBV6-1, the J call TRBJ1-4; 9 nucleotides match TRBD1. The CDR3 loop spans 14 amino acids. V shed 6 bases and J 8 bases; nucleotides not matched to a gene: 7. The V gene's germline CDR1 is MNHNS and CDR2 SASEGT. The CDR3 region has the DNA TGTGCCAGCAGCAAACAGGGGGCTCGGGAAAAACTGTTTTTT. This gives the protein CASSKQGAREKLFF.

J is TRBJ1-1 and V is TRBV5-4; possibly TRBD1 for D (5 bases). Trimming stripped 4 bases from V and 1 base from J, with 14 bases between. CDR1 SGHNT and CDR2 YYREEE come from the germline V gene (reference sequence). The CDR3 runs 15 residues. The CDR3 spells CASSARKTGNTEAFF. CDR3 DNA sequence: TGTGCCAGCAGCGCGAGGAAAACAGGGAACACTGAAGCTTTCTTT.

The chain joins TRBV7-9 to TRBJ1-1; TRBD1 might be the D (5 bases). The V gene's germline CDR1 is SEHNR and CDR2 FQNEAQ (reference sequence). Deletions cut 7 bases from V and 5 bases from J, with 11 bases between. The CDR3 loop spans 12 amino acids. CDR3 sequence reads: CASTPQGTEAFF. Written as DNA, the CDR3 is TGTGCCAGCACCCCCCAGGGTACTGAAGCTTTCTTT.

The rearrangement joins TRBV19 to TRBJ1-1; 7 bases match TRBD1. Germline loops: CDR1 LNHDA, CDR2 SQIVND (reference sequence). Unmatched junction bases numbered 18, after V lost 7 bases and J lost 4 bases. The CDR3 contains 17 residues. CDR3 sequence: CASNERGRFIRGTEAFF. As DNA, the CDR3 is TGTGCCAGTAACGAGAGGGGGCGCTTTATTCGGGGCACTGAAGCTTTCTTT.

This clone turned up a few times. The chain couples TRBV18 to TRBJ2-1, with a tentative D call TRBD1 (6 bases). Trimming shortened V by 0 bases and J by 9 bases, and 9 bases separated the two germline ends. The CDR3 spans 13 residues. Germline CDR1 reads KGHSH; CDR2 reads LQKENI. The CDR3 DNA reads as TGTGCCAGCTCACCACCGGGCAGGGGTGAGCAGTTCTTC. This codes for CASSPPGRGEQFF. Complete variable domain (other parts from reference TRBV18 and TRBJ2-1): NAGVMQNPRHLVRRRGQEARLRCSPMKGHSHVYWYRQLPEEGLKFMVYLQKENIIDESGMPKERFSAEFPKEGPSILRIQQVVRGDSAAYFCASSPPGRGEQFFGPGTRLTVL.